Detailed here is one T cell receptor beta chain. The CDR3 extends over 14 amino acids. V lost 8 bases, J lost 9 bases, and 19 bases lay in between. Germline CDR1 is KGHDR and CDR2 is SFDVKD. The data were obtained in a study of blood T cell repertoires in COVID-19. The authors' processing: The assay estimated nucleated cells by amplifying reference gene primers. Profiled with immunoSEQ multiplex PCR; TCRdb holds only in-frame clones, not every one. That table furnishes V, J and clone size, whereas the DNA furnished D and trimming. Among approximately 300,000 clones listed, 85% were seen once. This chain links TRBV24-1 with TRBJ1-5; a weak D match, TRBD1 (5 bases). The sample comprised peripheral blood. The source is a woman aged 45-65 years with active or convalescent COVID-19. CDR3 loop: CATNEGHFRRPQHF. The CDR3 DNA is TGTGCCACCAACGAAGGACACTTTCGTAGGCCCCAGCATTTT.